The present TCR beta chain was sequenced within a study of T cell responses to AZD1222 COVID-19 vaccine. The CDR3 runs 14 residues. V gave up 4 bases and J gave up 4 bases; unmatched junction bases: 6. Germline loops: CDR1 SGHRS, CDR2 YFSETQ. Study outcomes and limitations: Donors in the cohort were predominantly white British and more often female, and clonal diversity was possibly underestimated. Repertoires were collected only later (after the peak T cell response had occurred).

Using immunoSEQ multiplex PCR, the repertoire was profiled, and TCRdb retains in-frame clones only, with some absent. The top ten clones hold less than 20% of a sample with about 57,000 clones, about 85% of them seen once. A note on this clone: What it binds is not known.

Sequenced here: peripheral blood, sampled on day 0 of AZD1222 vaccination. This clonotype was sampled from an adult in good health. This chain uses TRBV5-1 with TRBJ1-2, with 8 bases fitting TRBD1. The chain's CDR3 is CASSLGQGGYGYTF. The CDR3, as DNA: TGCGCCAGCAGCCTCGGACAGGGCGGCTATGGCTACACCTTC. Using reference TRBV5-1 and TRBJ1-2 for the parts outside the CDR3, the full variable domain is KAGVTQTPRYLIKTRGQQVTLSCSPISGHRSVSWYQQTPGQGLQFLFEYFSETQRNKGNFPGRFSGRQFSNSRSEMNVSTLELGDSALYLCASSLGQGGYGYTFGSGTRLTVV.